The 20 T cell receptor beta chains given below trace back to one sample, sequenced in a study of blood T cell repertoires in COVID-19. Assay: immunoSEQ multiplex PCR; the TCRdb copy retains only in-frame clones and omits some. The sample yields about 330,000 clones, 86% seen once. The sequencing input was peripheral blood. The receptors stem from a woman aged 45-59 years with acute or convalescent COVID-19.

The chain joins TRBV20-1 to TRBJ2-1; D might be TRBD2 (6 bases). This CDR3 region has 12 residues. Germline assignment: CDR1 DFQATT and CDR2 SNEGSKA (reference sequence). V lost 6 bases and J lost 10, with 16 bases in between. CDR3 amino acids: CSASRRAWEQFF. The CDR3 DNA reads TGCAGTGCCAGTAGGAGGGCCTGGGAGCAGTTCTTC.

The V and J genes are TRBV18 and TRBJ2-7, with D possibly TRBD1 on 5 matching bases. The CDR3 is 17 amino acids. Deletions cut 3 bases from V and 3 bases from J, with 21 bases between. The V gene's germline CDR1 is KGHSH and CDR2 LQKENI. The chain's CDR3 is CASSPYVITGDNYEQYF. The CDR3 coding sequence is TGTGCCAGCTCACCTTACGTCATAACAGGAGATAACTACGAGCAGTACTTC.

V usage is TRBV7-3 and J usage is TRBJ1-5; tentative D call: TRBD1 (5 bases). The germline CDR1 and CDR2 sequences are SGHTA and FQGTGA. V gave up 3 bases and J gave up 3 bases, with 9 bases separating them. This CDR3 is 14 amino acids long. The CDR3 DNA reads TGTGCCAGCAGCTTGGGAGGGACCAATCAGCCCCAGCATTTT. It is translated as CASSLGGTNQPQHF.

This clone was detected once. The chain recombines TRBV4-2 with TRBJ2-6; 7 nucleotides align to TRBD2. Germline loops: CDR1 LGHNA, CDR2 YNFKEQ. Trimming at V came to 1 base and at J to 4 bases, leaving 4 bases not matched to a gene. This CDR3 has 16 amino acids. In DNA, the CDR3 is TGTGCCAGCAGCCAAGTGGGGGGGAGCGGGGCCAACGTCCTGACTTTC. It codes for CASSQVGGSGANVLTF.

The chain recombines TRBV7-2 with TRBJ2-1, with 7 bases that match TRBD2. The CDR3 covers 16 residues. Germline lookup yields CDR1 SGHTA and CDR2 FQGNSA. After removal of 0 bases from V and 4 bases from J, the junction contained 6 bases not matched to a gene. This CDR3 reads CASSLAAGVWYNEQFF. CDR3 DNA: TGTGCCAGCAGCTTAGCTGCGGGAGTATGGTACAATGAGCAGTTCTTC.

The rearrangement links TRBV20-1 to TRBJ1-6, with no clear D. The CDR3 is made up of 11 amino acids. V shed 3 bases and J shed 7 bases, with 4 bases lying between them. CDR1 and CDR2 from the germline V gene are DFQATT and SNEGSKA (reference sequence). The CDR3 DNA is TGCAGTGCTAGTCTCAATTCACCCCTCCACTTT. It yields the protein CSASLNSPLHF.

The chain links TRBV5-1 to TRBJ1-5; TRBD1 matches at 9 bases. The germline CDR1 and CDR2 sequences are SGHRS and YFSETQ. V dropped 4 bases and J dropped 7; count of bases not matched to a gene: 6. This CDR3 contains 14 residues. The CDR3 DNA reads TGCGCCAGCAGCACCACAGGGGGCAGCCAGCCCCAGCATTTT. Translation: CASSTTGGSQPQHF.

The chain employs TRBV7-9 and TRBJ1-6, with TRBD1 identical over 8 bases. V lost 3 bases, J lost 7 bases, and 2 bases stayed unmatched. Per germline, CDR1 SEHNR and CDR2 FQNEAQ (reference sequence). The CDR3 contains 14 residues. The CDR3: CASSLTGVNSPLHF. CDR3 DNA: TGTGCCAGCAGCTTGACAGGGGTAAATTCACCCCTCCACTTT.

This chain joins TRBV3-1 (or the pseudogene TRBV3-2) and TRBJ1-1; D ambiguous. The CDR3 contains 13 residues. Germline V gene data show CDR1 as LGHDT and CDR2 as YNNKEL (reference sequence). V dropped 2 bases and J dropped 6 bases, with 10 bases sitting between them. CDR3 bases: TGTGCCAGCAGCCAAAGAAGTACTCCTGAAGCTTTCTTT. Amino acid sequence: CASSQRSTPEAFF.

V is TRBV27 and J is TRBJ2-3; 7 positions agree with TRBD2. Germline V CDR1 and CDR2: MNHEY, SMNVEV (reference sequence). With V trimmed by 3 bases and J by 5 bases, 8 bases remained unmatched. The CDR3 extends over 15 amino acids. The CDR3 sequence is CASSFGSSGGDTQYF. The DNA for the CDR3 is TGTGCCAGCAGTTTCGGGTCATCGGGGGGAGATACGCAGTATTTT.

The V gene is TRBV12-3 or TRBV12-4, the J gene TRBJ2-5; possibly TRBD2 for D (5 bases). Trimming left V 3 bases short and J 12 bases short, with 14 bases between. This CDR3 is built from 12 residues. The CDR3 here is CASSLERVRKYF. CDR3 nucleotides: TGTGCCAGCAGTTTGGAGAGGGTGCGAAAGTACTTC.

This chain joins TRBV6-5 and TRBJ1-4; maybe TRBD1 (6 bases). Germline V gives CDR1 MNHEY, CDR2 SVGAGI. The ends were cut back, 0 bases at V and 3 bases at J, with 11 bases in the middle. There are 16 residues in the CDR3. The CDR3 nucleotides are TGTGCCAGCAGTTACTCCTACAGGGCTTCTAATGAAAAACTGTTTTTT. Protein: CASSYSYRASNEKLFF.

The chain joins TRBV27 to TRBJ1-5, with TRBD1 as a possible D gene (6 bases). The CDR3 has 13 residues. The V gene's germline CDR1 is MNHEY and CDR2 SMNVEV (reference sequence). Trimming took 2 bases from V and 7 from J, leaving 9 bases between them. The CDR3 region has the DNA TGTGCCAGCAGTTTAACAGGGACCCAGCCCCAGCATTTT. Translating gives CASSLTGTQPQHF.

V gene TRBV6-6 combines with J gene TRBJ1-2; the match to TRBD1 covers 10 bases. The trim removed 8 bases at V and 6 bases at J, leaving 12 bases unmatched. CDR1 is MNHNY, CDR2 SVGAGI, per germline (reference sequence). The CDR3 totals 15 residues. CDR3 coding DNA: TGTGCCAGCCGCTCTCCGGGACAGGGGACTGATGGCTACACCTTC. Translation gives CASRSPGQGTDGYTF.

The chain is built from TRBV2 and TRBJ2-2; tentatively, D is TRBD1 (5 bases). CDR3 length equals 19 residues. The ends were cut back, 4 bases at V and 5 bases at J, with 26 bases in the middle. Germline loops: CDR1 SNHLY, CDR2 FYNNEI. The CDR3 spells CASSVKGHPGLIFTGELFF. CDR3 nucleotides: TGTGCCAGCAGTGTTAAAGGCCATCCAGGGCTTATATTTACCGGGGAGCTGTTTTTT.

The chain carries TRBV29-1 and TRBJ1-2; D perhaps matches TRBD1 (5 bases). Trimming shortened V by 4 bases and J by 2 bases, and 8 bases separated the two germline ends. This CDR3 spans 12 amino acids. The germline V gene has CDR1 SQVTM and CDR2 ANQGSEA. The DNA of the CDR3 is TGCAGCGTTGGTCGGGGGAACTATGGCTACACCTTC. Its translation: CSVGRGNYGYTF.

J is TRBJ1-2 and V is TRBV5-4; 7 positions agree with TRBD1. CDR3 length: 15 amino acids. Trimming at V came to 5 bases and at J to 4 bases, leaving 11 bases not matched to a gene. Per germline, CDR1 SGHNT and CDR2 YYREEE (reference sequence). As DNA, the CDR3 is TGTGCCAGCAGACAAGACAGGGCTGCTCTCTATGGCTACACCTTC. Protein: CASRQDRAALYGYTF.

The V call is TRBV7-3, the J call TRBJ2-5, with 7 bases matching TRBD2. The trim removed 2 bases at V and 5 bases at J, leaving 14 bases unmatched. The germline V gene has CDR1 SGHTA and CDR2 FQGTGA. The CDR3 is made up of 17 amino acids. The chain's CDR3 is CASSLGSAGARAETQYF. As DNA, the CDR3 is TGTGCCAGCAGCTTAGGGTCCGCGGGAGCTCGAGCGGAGACCCAGTACTTC.

DNA for the CDR3: TGTGCCAGCGCACTAGCGGTCCAAGAGACCCAGTACTTC. This codes for CASALAVQETQYF. The V and J genes are TRBV11-3 and TRBJ2-5; 8 bases fit TRBD2. Germline CDR1 reads SGHNT; CDR2 reads YENEEA. J lost 1 base, V lost 8 bases, and 3 bases had no gene match. CDR3 length equals 13 residues.

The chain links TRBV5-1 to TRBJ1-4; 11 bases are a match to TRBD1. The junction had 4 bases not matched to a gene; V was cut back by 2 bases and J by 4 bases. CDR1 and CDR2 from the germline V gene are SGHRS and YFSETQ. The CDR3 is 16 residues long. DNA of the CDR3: TGCGCCAGCAGCTTAGGGACAGGGGGTTATAATGAAAAACTGTTTTTT. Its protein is CASSLGTGGYNEKLFF.